Each of the 22 T cell receptor beta chains below was sequenced from the same sample in a study of graft-versus-host responses after intestinal transplantation. Only in-frame clones appear in the TCRdb table, and some are missing; sequencing was by immunoSEQ multiplex PCR. The sample carries 25,000 to 30,000 clones, approximately 93% recorded once. This specimen consisted of PBMCs, obtained 18 days after transplant. The receptor source for this set is a human patient who received an intestinal transplant, so some T cells may come from the graft donor.

This rearrangement joins TRBV11-3 to TRBJ2-1, with 7 bases identical to TRBD1. CDR1 and CDR2 from the germline V gene are SGHNT and YENEEA. The CDR3 is made up of 17 amino acids. Losses at the gene ends were 1 base for V and 6 bases for J; bases not matched to a gene: 12. In DNA form, the CDR3 reads TGTGCCAGCAGCTTAGCTCGGACAGGCCGCTTTCTCAATGAGCAGTTCTTC. This encodes CASSLARTGRFLNEQFF.

The gene calls are TRBV11-2 and TRBJ1-1; no reliable D call. V lost 0 bases to trimming and J lost 6 bases, with 11 bases between them. The CDR3 contains 14 residues. Per the germline V gene, CDR1 is SGHAT and CDR2 is FQNNGV. DNA of the CDR3: TGTGCCAGCAGCTTAGAACATCGAGAGGCTGAAGCTTTCTTT. This codes for CASSLEHREAEAFF.

This chain uses TRBV27 with TRBJ1-5, with D hard to call. V gave up 7 bases and J gave up 0 bases, with 16 bases separating them. CDR3 size: 16 residues. Germline CDR1 and CDR2: MNHEY and SMNVEV (reference sequence). The CDR3 loop reads CASTLREVYSNQPQHF. The DNA of the CDR3 is TGTGCCAGCACCCTGAGAGAGGTCTATAGCAATCAGCCCCAGCATTTT.

V gene TRBV4-1 combines with J gene TRBJ1-4; 7 nucleotides line up with TRBD1. This CDR3 is 15 amino acids long. Trimming at V came to 4 bases and at J to 6 bases, leaving 8 bases not matched to a gene. Germline V gives CDR1 MGHRA, CDR2 YSYEKL. The CDR3 reads CASSLEGAGDEKLFF. As DNA, the CDR3 is TGCGCCAGCAGCCTTGAGGGGGCCGGCGATGAAAAACTGTTTTTT.

The chain is built from TRBV9 and TRBJ2-7, with D perhaps matching TRBD1 (7 bases). The germline V gene has CDR1 SGDLS and CDR2 YYNGEE. The V end lost 1 base, the J end lost 0 bases, and 11 bases lay between the germline ends. CDR3 size: 15 residues. The CDR3 DNA reads TGTGCCAGCAGCGTAAGGGGGGACAGCTCCTACGAGCAGTACTTC. Translating it yields CASSVRGDSSYEQYF.

J is TRBJ2-7 and V is TRBV6-1; D might be TRBD1 or TRBD2, each matching 5 bases. Per the germline V gene, CDR1 is MNHNS and CDR2 is SASEGT. The V and J ends lost 6 bases and 2 bases respectively, with 14 bases between them. The CDR3 spans 14 residues. CDR3 sequence: CASSLRDRTYEQYF. In nucleotides, the CDR3 is TGTGCCAGCAGCCTCCGGGACCGGACCTACGAGCAGTACTTC.

This clone was counted once. The rearrangement links TRBV5-1 to TRBJ2-3, with D perhaps matching TRBD2 (5 bases). With 0 bases removed from V and 3 bases from J, the gap between germline ends came to 11 bases. The CDR3 has 15 residues. Per the germline V gene, CDR1 is SGHRS and CDR2 is YFSETQ. The CDR3 DNA follows: TGCGCCAGCAGCTTGGCCACGGGGTCGACAGATACGCAGTATTTT. Its translation is CASSLATGSTDTQYF.

This CDR3 is CASRRGTVIYNEQFF. In DNA, the CDR3 is TGTGCCAGCAGACGAGGGACAGTTATCTACAATGAGCAGTTCTTC. The chain links TRBV27 to TRBJ2-1, with TRBD1 matching 7 bases. The germline gives CDR1 MNHEY, CDR2 SMNVEV (reference sequence). J was trimmed by 3 bases and V by 6 bases; bases with no gene match: 8. CDR3 length: 15 residues.

V is TRBV5-6 and J is TRBJ2-1, with TRBD2 identical over 9 bases. The CDR3 is made up of 15 amino acids. The germline gives CDR1 SGHDT, CDR2 YYEEEE. The ends lost 0 bases at V and 6 bases at J; junction bases unmatched: 4. CDR3 protein: CASSLGAGGINEQFF. The CDR3 nucleotides are TGTGCCAGCAGCTTGGGAGCGGGGGGAATCAATGAGCAGTTCTTC.

This clone has just one count. This sequence joins TRBV29-1 and TRBJ2-1; D gene unclear. V lost 6 bases and J 8 bases, leaving 8 bases between the germline ends. The germline CDR1 and CDR2 sequences are SQVTM and ANQGSEA. The CDR3 is 10 amino acids. The CDR3 spells CSVPDHEQFF. The CDR3 region has the DNA TGCAGCGTCCCAGACCATGAGCAGTTCTTC.

This chain uses TRBV13 with TRBJ2-7; no clear D gene. Per germline, CDR1 PRHDT and CDR2 FYEKMQ (reference sequence). With 4 bases removed from V and 3 bases from J, the gap between germline ends came to 4 bases. The CDR3 contains 11 residues. The CDR3 loop reads CASSSDYEQYF. CDR3 nucleotides: TGTGCCAGCAGCTCGGACTACGAGCAGTACTTC.

This chain links TRBV4-1 with TRBJ1-1; 8 bases fit TRBD1. V shed 0 bases, J shed 4 bases, and the junction held 7 bases outside the gene matches. The CDR3 sequence is 16 residues long. Germline CDR1 and CDR2: MGHRA and YSYEKL. Here the CDR3 DNA reads TGCGCCAGCAGCCAAGAGACAGGGGACATTGGCACTGAAGCTTTCTTT. As protein: CASSQETGDIGTEAFF.

The rearrangement links TRBV9 to TRBJ2-7, with 10 bases lining up with TRBD2. The trim removed 9 bases at V and 1 base at J, leaving 10 bases unmatched. The CDR3 runs to 15 residues. Germline CDR1 is SGDLS and CDR2 is YYNGEE. As DNA, the CDR3 is TGTGCCAACAGTATGTGGACTAGCGGTTCCTACGAGCAGTACTTC. Amino acid sequence: CANSMWTSGSYEQYF.

This chain uses TRBV9 with TRBJ2-5; 9 bases are a match to TRBD2. This CDR3 has 15 amino acids. Germline assignment: CDR1 SGDLS and CDR2 YYNGEE. After removal of 0 bases from V and 4 bases from J, the junction contained 4 bases not matched to a gene. As DNA, the CDR3 is TGTGCCAGCAGCGTAGAACCTAGCGGGATAGAGACCCAGTACTTC. The encoded protein is CASSVEPSGIETQYF.

Here the CDR3 reads CASSPRGLPPVPQYF. CDR3 in DNA: TGTGCCAGCAGCCCCCGGGGACTACCCCCTGTTCCCCAGTACTTC. J is TRBJ2-5 and V is TRBV7-7, with 7 bases lining up with TRBD2. Trimming took 5 bases from V and 9 from J; bases not matched to a gene: 15. Germline values: CDR1 SSHAT, CDR2 FNYEAQ (reference sequence). This CDR3 is 15 amino acids long.

V is TRBV5-6 and J is TRBJ1-2, with 8 nucleotides matching TRBD1. J gave up 0 bases and V 2 bases, and 9 bases lay outside the gene matches. The CDR3 covers 17 residues. The germline CDR1 and CDR2 sequences are SGHDT and YYEEEE. The chain's CDR3 is CASSFYWGQDPNYGYTF. CDR3 DNA: TGTGCCAGCAGCTTTTATTGGGGACAGGACCCTAACTATGGCTACACCTTC. The entire variable domain, with the rest obtained from reference TRBV5-6 and TRBJ1-2, is as follows: DAGVTQSPTHLIKTRGQQVTLRCSPKSGHDTVSWYQQALGQGPQFIFQYYEEEERQRGNFPDRFSGHQFPNYSSELNVNALLLGDSALYLCASSFYWGQDPNYGYTFGSGTRLTVV.

The gene calls are TRBV27 and TRBJ2-5; 13 bases line up with TRBD2. The trim removed 4 bases at V and 4 bases at J, leaving 3 bases unmatched. The CDR3 loop spans 15 amino acids. Germline V CDR1 and CDR2: MNHEY, SMNVEV (reference sequence). CDR3 sequence: CASSSRTSGGETQYF. CDR3 coding DNA: TGTGCCAGCAGTTCTAGGACTAGCGGGGGAGAGACCCAGTACTTC.

This chain uses TRBV5-4 with TRBJ2-1; 9 positions match TRBD2. The V gene's germline CDR1 is SGHNT and CDR2 YYREEE (reference sequence). J gave up 9 bases and V 3 bases, and 10 bases lay outside the gene matches. The CDR3 has 15 amino acids. CDR3 sequence: CASSSVAGAGREQFF. CDR3 DNA: TGTGCCAGCAGCTCAGTAGCGGGGGCAGGACGTGAGCAGTTCTTC.

V and J are TRBV19 and TRBJ1-2; D unresolved. From germline, CDR1 is LNHDA and CDR2 SQIVND (reference sequence). The CDR3 is made up of 15 amino acids. Trimming removed 3 bases at V and 6 bases at J, with 17 bases between. Here the CDR3 DNA reads TGTGCCAGTAGTATTCCGTTGAGTGGGAGTCATGGCTACACCTTC. Its translation: CASSIPLSGSHGYTF.

The chain is built from TRBV6-6 and TRBJ2-1; 10 bases line up with TRBD2. Per the germline V gene, CDR1 is MNHNY and CDR2 is SVGAGI (reference sequence). This CDR3 has 15 amino acids. Unmatched junction bases numbered 1, after V lost 5 bases and J lost 0 bases. CDR3 sequence: CASSTSGVSYNEQFF. CDR3 in DNA: TGTGCCAGCAGTACTAGCGGGGTCTCCTACAATGAGCAGTTCTTC.

The chain recombines TRBV4-1 with TRBJ1-1; D not certain. Germline CDR1 and CDR2: MGHRA and YSYEKL. The CDR3 extends over 13 amino acids. The V and J ends lost 4 bases and 3 bases respectively, with 9 bases between them. This CDR3 reads CASSPDGYTEAFF. The CDR3 nucleotides read TGCGCCAGCAGCCCGGACGGTTACACTGAAGCTTTCTTT.

This chain joins TRBV27 and TRBJ1-3; a weak D match, TRBD1 (5 bases). Germline loops: CDR1 MNHEY, CDR2 SMNVEV (reference sequence). V lost 5 bases, J lost 5 bases, and 7 bases lay in between. The CDR3 runs to 12 residues. This CDR3 is CASSEGRNTIYF. The CDR3 nucleotides read TGTGCCAGCAGTGAGGGGAGAAACACCATATATTTT.